The 15 T cell receptor beta chains given below trace back to one sample, sequenced in a study of OX40 agonist ivuxolimab in advanced cancers. TCRdb keeps only in-frame clones here, not all; method: immunoSEQ multiplex PCR. This repertoire shows around 60,000 clones, around nine tenths found once; its top ten account for about a sixth. The sequences come from CD4+ or CD8+ T cells sorted from blood, collected in a trial of the OX40 agonist ivuxolimab. The receptors here all came from an adult with an advanced solid tumor such as melanoma, head and neck, liver or kidney cancer.

The chain links TRBV27 to TRBJ2-7, with D unresolved. The ends were cut back, 5 bases at V and 4 bases at J, with 15 bases in the middle. The CDR3 totals 14 residues. CDR1 and CDR2 (germline): MNHEY, SMNVEV (reference sequence). CDR3 nucleotide sequence: TGTGCCAGCAGTGTAGATGGGAATGTTTACGAGCAGTACTTC. This sequence encodes CASSVDGNVYEQYF.

This rearrangement joins TRBV28 to TRBJ2-1; 16 nucleotides line up with TRBD2. Germline V gene lookup returns CDR1 MDHEN and CDR2 SYDVKM. CDR3 size: 20 residues. Unmatched junction bases numbered 12, after V lost 7 bases and J lost 0 bases. The CDR3 here is CASKRGRGLAGGPSYNEQFF. CDR3 DNA: TGTGCCAGCAAGCGGGGTAGGGGACTAGCGGGAGGGCCCTCCTACAATGAGCAGTTCTTC. Full variable domain (rest looked up from reference TRBV28 and TRBJ2-1): DVKVTQSSRYLVKRTGEKVFLECVQDMDHENMFWYRQDPGLGLRLIYFSYDVKMKEKGDIPEGYSVSREKKERFSLILESASTNQTSMYLCASKRGRGLAGGPSYNEQFFGPGTRLTVL.

The V gene is TRBV5-6, the J gene TRBJ1-2; possibly TRBD1 for D (5 bases). Per germline, CDR1 SGHDT and CDR2 YYEEEE. Trimming cost V 4 bases and J 10 bases, with 14 bases left between them. The CDR3 consists of 12 residues. CDR3 in amino acids: CASSGDGFDYTF. Written as DNA, the CDR3 is TGTGCCAGCAGCGGGGACGGTTTCGACTACACCTTC.

This clone was recorded a few times. The J gene is TRBJ1-1, the V gene TRBV15; 7 bases fit TRBD1. The CDR3 covers 15 residues. V lost 7 bases to trimming and J lost 5 bases; unmatched junction nucleotides: 13. Germline lookup yields CDR1 LNHNV and CDR2 YYDKDF (reference sequence). The CDR3 DNA is TGTGCCACCAAGCGGACTAAGGGGGCGCGGACTGAAGCTTTCTTT. Its translation is CATKRTKGARTEAFF.

This rearrangement joins TRBV11-2 to TRBJ1-1; possible D gene TRBD1, 5 bases. Germline V gene data show CDR1 as SGHAT and CDR2 as FQNNGV. Trimming cost V 1 base and J 1 base, with 10 bases left between them. This CDR3 region has 15 residues. This CDR3 is CASSLVTAENTEAFF. The CDR3 region has the DNA TGTGCCAGCAGCTTAGTGACAGCTGAGAACACTGAAGCTTTCTTT.

The chain links TRBV11-2 to TRBJ1-1, with a possible D match to TRBD1 (5 bases). This CDR3 comprises 13 residues. The V end lost 2 bases, the J end lost 2 bases, and 6 bases lay between the germline ends. Germline CDR1 is SGHAT and CDR2 is FQNNGV. CDR3 protein: CASSLRGNTEAFF. In nucleotides, the CDR3 is TGTGCCAGCAGCTTAAGGGGAAACACTGAAGCTTTCTTT.

This clone has a single count. The chain employs TRBV6-1 and TRBJ1-2, with D possibly being TRBD1 (6 bases). This CDR3 is built from 13 residues. Germline V gives CDR1 MNHNS, CDR2 SASEGT. V lost 3 bases and J 4 bases, leaving 9 bases between the germline ends. CDR3 in DNA: TGTGCCAGCAGTGATGGGACACCCTATGGCTACACCTTC. Translated: CASSDGTPYGYTF.

A single count supports this clone. The chain recombines TRBV6-5 with TRBJ2-7, with a weak D call TRBD2 (5 bases). The germline CDR1 and CDR2 sequences are MNHEY and SVGAGI. The CDR3 has 11 residues. V was trimmed by 2 bases and J by 8 bases, leaving 7 bases between them. The CDR3 loop reads CASSYGEKQYF. The CDR3 coding sequence is TGTGCCAGCAGTTACGGGGAGAAGCAGTACTTC.

The chain links TRBV5-1 to TRBJ2-7, with no clear D. V was cut by 2 bases and J by 0 bases, with 0 bases left in between. Germline CDR1 reads SGHRS; CDR2 reads YFSETQ. This CDR3 is built from 11 residues. CDR3 coding DNA: TGCGCCAGCAGCTTCTCCTACGAGCAGTACTTC. It specifies CASSFSYEQYF.

The sample holds a few counts of this clone. The rearrangement links TRBV7-9 to TRBJ2-2; D remains unclear. V lost 3 bases and J lost 5, with 7 bases in between. Germline-derived CDR1 and CDR2 are SEHNR and FQNEAQ (reference sequence). The CDR3 extends over 13 amino acids. CDR3 nucleotide sequence: TGTGCCAGCAGCTTCGACGTTACCGGGGAGCTGTTTTTT. It codes for CASSFDVTGELFF.

The chain carries TRBV6-5 and TRBJ2-7, with 7 bases lining up with TRBD2. CDR1 MNHEY and CDR2 SVGAGI come from the germline V gene. The CDR3 is 13 residues long. V shed 6 bases and J 3 bases; nucleotides not matched to a gene: 5. The CDR3: CASRGEGVYEQYF. Written as DNA, the CDR3 is TGTGCCAGCAGGGGGGAGGGAGTCTACGAGCAGTACTTC.

V usage is TRBV4-1 and J usage is TRBJ2-7; 9 positions agree with TRBD2. V shed 0 bases and J 4 bases; nucleotides not matched to a gene: 7. Per germline, CDR1 MGHRA and CDR2 YSYEKL. The CDR3 is 16 residues long. CDR3 bases: TGCGCCAGCAGCCAAGAGGCGGGAGGGACATCTTACGAGCAGTACTTC. Protein: CASSQEAGGTSYEQYF.

The chain has TRBV28 and TRBJ2-7; 10 bases are a match to TRBD2. Germline loops: CDR1 MDHEN, CDR2 SYDVKM. The length of the CDR3 is 15 residues. The trim removed 6 bases at V and 3 bases at J, leaving 8 bases unmatched. The CDR3, as DNA: TGTGCCAGCAGACAAGGACTAGCGGTGGGCTACGAGCAGTACTTC. Its translation is CASRQGLAVGYEQYF.

The gene calls are TRBV29-1 and TRBJ2-1, with D tentatively TRBD2 (6 bases). V was trimmed by 6 bases and J by 2 bases, leaving 14 bases between them. The CDR3 totals 14 residues. Germline V gene sequence: CDR1 SQVTM, CDR2 ANQGSEA. This chain's CDR3 is CSVRSGLPYNEQFF. In DNA form, the CDR3 reads TGCAGCGTCCGTAGCGGTCTTCCCTACAATGAGCAGTTCTTC.

The CDR3 nucleotides read TGTGCCAGCAGCTTAGGAGCCTACAATGAGCAGTTCTTC. Translation gives CASSLGAYNEQFF. The chain carries TRBV7-8 and TRBJ2-1; no definite D call. The CDR3 has 13 residues. The V gene's germline CDR1 is SGHVS and CDR2 FQNEAQ. V was cut by 1 base and J by 2 bases, with 3 bases left in between.